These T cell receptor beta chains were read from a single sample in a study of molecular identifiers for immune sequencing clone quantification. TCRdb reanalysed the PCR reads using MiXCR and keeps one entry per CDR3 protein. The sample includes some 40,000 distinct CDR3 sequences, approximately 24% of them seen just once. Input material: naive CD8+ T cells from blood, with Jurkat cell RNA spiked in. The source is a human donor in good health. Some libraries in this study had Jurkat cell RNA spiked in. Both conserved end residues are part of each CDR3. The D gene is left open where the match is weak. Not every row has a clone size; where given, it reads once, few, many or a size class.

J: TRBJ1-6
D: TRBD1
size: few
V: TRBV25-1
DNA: TGTGCCAGCAGTGAGGCGGGGACAGAAGATTCACCCCTCCACTTT
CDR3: CASSEAGTEDSPLHF

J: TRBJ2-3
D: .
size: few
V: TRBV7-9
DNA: TGTGCCAGCACCCCGACAGGCACCAGCACAGATACGCAGTATTTT
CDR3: CASTPTGTSTDTQYF

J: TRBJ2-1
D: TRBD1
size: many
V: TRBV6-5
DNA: TGTGCCAGCAGTTATACCGCCCGGGACAGGCAATCGGGTGAGCAGTTCTTC
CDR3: CASSYTARDRQSGEQFF

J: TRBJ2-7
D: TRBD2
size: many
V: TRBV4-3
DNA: TGCGCCAGCAGCCAAGAAAGGACTAGCGGGACGATCTTC
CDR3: CASSQERTSGTIF

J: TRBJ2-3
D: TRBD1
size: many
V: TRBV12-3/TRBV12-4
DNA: TGTGCCAGCAGGCCAGGGGGCCCTAGCACAGATACGCAGTATTTT
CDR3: CASRPGGPSTDTQYF

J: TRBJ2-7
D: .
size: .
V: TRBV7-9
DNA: TGTGCCAGCAGCATCAGGAGGGAGCAGTACTTC
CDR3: CASSIRREQYF

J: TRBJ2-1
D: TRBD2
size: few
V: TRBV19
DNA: TGTGCCAGTAGTATTGGTGGGAGGGCCCTTTTGAATGAGCAGTTCTTC
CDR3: CASSIGGRALLNEQFF

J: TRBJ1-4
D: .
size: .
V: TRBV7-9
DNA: TGTGCCAGCAGCTTAGCGGCGGCAGATGAAAAACTGTTTTTT
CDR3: CASSLAAADEKLFF

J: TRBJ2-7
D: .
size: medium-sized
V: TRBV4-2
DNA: TGTGCCAGCAGCCTAGACACGGGCCTCTACGAGCAGTACTTC
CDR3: CASSLDTGLYEQYF

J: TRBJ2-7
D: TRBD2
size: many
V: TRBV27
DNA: TGTGCCAGCAGACCTGAAGGCGGGAGGGCCTCCTACGAGCAGTACTTC
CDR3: CASRPEGGRASYEQYF

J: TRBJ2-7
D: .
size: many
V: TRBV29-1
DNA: TGCAGCGCCGAGGCTTCCTACGAGCAGTACTTC
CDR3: CSAEASYEQYF

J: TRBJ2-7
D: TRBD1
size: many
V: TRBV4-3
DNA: TGCGCCAGCAGCCAAGATCTACAGGGGAACTACGAGCAGTACTTC
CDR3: CASSQDLQGNYEQYF

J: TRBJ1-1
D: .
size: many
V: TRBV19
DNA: TGTGCCAGTAGAGGGGCGGGGGCGACGAACACTGAAGCTTTCTTT
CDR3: CASRGAGATNTEAFF

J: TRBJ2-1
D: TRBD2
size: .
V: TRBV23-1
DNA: TGCGCCAGCAGCCGAGAGAGGAGCGGGAGGTCCTATAAAAGCTCCTACAATGAGCAGTTCTTC
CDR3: CASSRERSGRSYKSSYNEQFF

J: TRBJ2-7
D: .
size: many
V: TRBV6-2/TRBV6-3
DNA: TGTGCCAGCAGCCCGACAGGACCAGGCGAGCAGTACTTC
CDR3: CASSPTGPGEQYF

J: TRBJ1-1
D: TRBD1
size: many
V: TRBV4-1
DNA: TGCGCCAGCAGCCAAGTCCCGGGACAGGGGGCCGGGAACACTGAAGCTTTCTTT
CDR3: CASSQVPGQGAGNTEAFF

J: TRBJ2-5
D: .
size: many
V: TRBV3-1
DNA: TGTGCCAGCAGCCAAGATCTATGGGACGGAAACCAAGAGACCCAGTACTTC
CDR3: CASSQDLWDGNQETQYF

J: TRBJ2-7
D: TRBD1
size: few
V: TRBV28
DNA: TGTGCCAGCAGTTTCGACAGGGGGCCTCACGAGCAGTACTTC
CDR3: CASSFDRGPHEQYF

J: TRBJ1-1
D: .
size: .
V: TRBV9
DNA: TGTGCCAGCAGCGTAGGAGCTTACATGCCCCCTGAAGCTTTCTTT
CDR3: CASSVGAYMPPEAFF

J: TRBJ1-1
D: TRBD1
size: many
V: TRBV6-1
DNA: TGTGCCAGCAGTGACTTGACAGGGGGCTCTGAAGCTTTCTTT
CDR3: CASSDLTGGSEAFF

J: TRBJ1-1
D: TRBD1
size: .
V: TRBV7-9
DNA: TGTGCCAGCAGCTCGGGACAGGGGGCGGAAACTGAAGCTTTCTTT
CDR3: CASSSGQGAETEAFF

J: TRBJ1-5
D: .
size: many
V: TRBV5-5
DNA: TGTGCCAGCAGCTTAGGATATAGCAATCAGCCCCAGCATTTT
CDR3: CASSLGYSNQPQHF

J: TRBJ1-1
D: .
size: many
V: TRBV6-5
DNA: TGTGCCAGCACCCGACTTGGGGTAACTGAAGCTTTCTTT
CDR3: CASTRLGVTEAFF

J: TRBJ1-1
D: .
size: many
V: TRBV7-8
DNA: TGTGCCACCGACCTGGGGGGAATCTTGGACACTGAAGCTTTCTTT
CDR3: CATDLGGILDTEAFF

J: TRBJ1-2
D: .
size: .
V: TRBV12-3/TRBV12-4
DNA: TGTGCCAGCAGTGAACAGAGGTTTCCCCCCTATGGCTACACCTTC
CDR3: CASSEQRFPPYGYTF

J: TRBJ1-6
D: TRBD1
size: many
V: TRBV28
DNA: TGTGCCAGCAGTTTATCAACCGACAGGGCTTTAGGGAATTCACCCCTCCACTTT
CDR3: CASSLSTDRALGNSPLHF

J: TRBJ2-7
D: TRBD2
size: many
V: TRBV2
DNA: TGTGCCAGCAGTGTTCGAGCGGGAGGGCCCATGAGCTACGAGCAGTACTTC
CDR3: CASSVRAGGPMSYEQYF

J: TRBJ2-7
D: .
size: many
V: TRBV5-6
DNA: TGTGCCAGCAGCTTGTGGCAGGGACCCGACGAGCAGTACTTC
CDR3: CASSLWQGPDEQYF

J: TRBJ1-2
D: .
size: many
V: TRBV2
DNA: TGTGCCCCTGGGGGCACCGCAACCTATAACTATGGCTACACCTTC
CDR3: CAPGGTATYNYGYTF

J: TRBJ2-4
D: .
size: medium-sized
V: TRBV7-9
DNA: TGTGCCAGCAGCTCCCAGCGTAAAAAAAACATTCAGTACTTC
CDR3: CASSSQRKKNIQYF

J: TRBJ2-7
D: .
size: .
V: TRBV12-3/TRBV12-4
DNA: TGTGCCAGCAGTTTTGCCGGGGGCCCCTACGGGCAGTACTTC
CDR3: CASSFAGGPYGQYF

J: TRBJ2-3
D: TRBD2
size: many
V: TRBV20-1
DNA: TGCAGTGCTAGAGATGAAGCGGGAGCGGGTAGCACAGATACGCAGTATTTT
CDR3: CSARDEAGAGSTDTQYF

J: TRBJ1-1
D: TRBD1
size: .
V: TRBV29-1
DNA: TGCAGCGTAGTGACAGGGGGAGTCTCTCTCGGCGCTGAAGCTTTCTTT
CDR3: CSVVTGGVSLGAEAFF

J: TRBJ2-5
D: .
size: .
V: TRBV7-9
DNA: TGTGCCGGCAGCTTAATTTTAGGGCCCCTGGAGACCCAGTACTTC
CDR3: CAGSLILGPLETQYF

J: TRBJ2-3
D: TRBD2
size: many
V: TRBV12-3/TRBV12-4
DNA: TGTGCCAGCAGTTTCAGCGGGGGACAAACTAGCACAGATACGCAGTATTTT
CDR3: CASSFSGGQTSTDTQYF

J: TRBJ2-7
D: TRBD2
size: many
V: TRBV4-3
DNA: TGCGCCAGCAGCCAAGATCGGACTAGCCCCCACGAGCAGTACTTC
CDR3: CASSQDRTSPHEQYF

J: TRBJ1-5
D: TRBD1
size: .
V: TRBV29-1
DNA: TGCAGCGTTGGGACAGGGGATTGGCAGCCCCAGCATTTT
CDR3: CSVGTGDWQPQHF